Listed below are T cell receptor beta chains from one sample, sequenced in a study of T cells in Graves' hyperthyroidism and ophthalmopathy. MiXCR, applied by TCRdb to the multiplex PCR reads, yields one record per CDR3 protein. The repertoire holds about 290,000 distinct CDR3 sequences, with approximately 17% as singletons. The source material was blood. These receptors were taken from a woman aged 55 to 70 with Graves' ophthalmopathy. Each CDR3 is given with its conserved first and last residue. D genes are given only for firm matches. Part of the rows lack a size; the others show once, few, many or a class for expanded clones.

J gene	V gene	D gene	clone size	CDR3 DNA	CDR3 protein
TRBJ2-6	TRBV6-1	NA	many	TGTGCCAGCAGTGTTATAGCATCTGGGGCCAACGTCCTGACTTTC	CASSVIASGANVLTF
TRBJ1-4	TRBV4-3	TRBD1	few	TGCGCCAGCAGCCTGGGACAGGGGGATGAAAAACTGTTTTTT	CASSLGQGDEKLFF
TRBJ2-1	TRBV11-3	NA	many	TGTGCCAGCAGCTTCAATCTGGCGGGGGAGCAGTTCTTC	CASSFNLAGEQFF
TRBJ1-2	TRBV6-1	NA	few	TGTGCCAGCAGTGACCGAGACAGGCCCTATGGCTACACCTTC	CASSDRDRPYGYTF
TRBJ2-7	TRBV20-1	NA	NA	TGCAGTGCTAGAAGGCGGTGGACTCCGTCCTACGAGCAGTACTTC	CSARRRWTPSYEQYF
TRBJ2-7	TRBV18	NA	many	TGTGCCAGCTCACCACAGCAGGACAAGACCTACGAGCAGTACTTC	CASSPQQDKTYEQYF
TRBJ2-4	TRBV7-8	TRBD2	NA	TGTGCCAGCAGCTTATTAGCGGGCAGTGCACTAGCCAAAAACATTCAGTACTTC	CASSLLAGSALAKNIQYF
TRBJ1-4	TRBV4-1	NA	NA	TGCGCCAGCAGCCAGAGATCCACAGGGTATAGACTGTTTTTT	CASSQRSTGYRLFF
TRBJ1-2	TRBV6-5	NA	few	TGTGCCAGCAGTTACGACTGGGGGGCCTACACCTTC	CASSYDWGAYTF
TRBJ2-3	TRBV5-6	TRBD1	NA	TGTGCCAGCAGCTTAGTGACAGGGGGCACCCGACTTACAGATACGCAGTATTTT	CASSLVTGGTRLTDTQYF
TRBJ1-5	TRBV7-9	TRBD1	many	TGTGCCAGCAGCTTAGGGGACAGCTATCAGCCCCAGCATTTT	CASSLGDSYQPQHF
TRBJ2-3	TRBV6-2/TRBV6-3	NA	NA	TGTGCCAGCAGTTACTCGACGCAGGTCTCGACAGATACGCAGTATTTT	CASSYSTQVSTDTQYF
TRBJ2-2	TRBV2	TRBD2	many	TGTGCCAGCAGTCGTGGGACTAGCGGGACCGGGGAGCTGTTTTTT	CASSRGTSGTGELFF
TRBJ1-1	TRBV27	NA	few	TGTGCCAGCAGTTTATCAGCGGGCTTGAACACTGAAGCTTTCTTT	CASSLSAGLNTEAFF
TRBJ2-7	TRBV7-9	TRBD1	many	TGTGCCAGCAGCCCCAGGGACAGTCGCTACGAGCAGTACTTC	CASSPRDSRYEQYF
TRBJ1-4	TRBV19	TRBD1	few	TGTGCCAGTAGCCTGCCGGGACAGGGGGCTACAATGAAAAAACTGTTTTTT	CASSLPGQGATMKKLFF
TRBJ1-2	TRBV6-2/TRBV6-3	TRBD1	NA	TGTGCCAGCAGCATGACACAGGGGGCACGTGGCTACACCTTC	CASSMTQGARGYTF
TRBJ1-1	TRBV7-2	NA	many	TGTGCCAGCAGCCCCCGGCGTCTAGGTGAAGCTTTCTTT	CASSPRRLGEAFF
TRBJ2-1	TRBV19	NA	NA	TGTGCCAGTAGTATCAGTTCCTACTATGAGCAGTTCTTC	CASSISSYYEQFF
TRBJ2-3	TRBV20-1	TRBD2	many	TGCAGTGCTCTTAGCGGGAGTGTATCAGATACGCAGTATTTT	CSALSGSVSDTQYF
TRBJ2-7	TRBV28	TRBD2	many	TGTGCCAGCAGACCCGGGACTAGCGGGATCGAGCAGTACTTC	CASRPGTSGIEQYF
TRBJ2-1	TRBV2	TRBD2	NA	TGTGCCAGCAGAGACCAACTAGCGGGAGGGCAAGACTCCTACAATGAGCAGTTCTTC	CASRDQLAGGQDSYNEQFF
TRBJ2-7	TRBV4-3	TRBD2	NA	TGCGCCAGCAGCCAAGAGAAGGCGGGGGATGAGCAGTACTTC	CASSQEKAGDEQYF
TRBJ2-2	TRBV4-3	TRBD1	few	TGCGCCAGCAGCCGCAGGACAGGGGGCGGGTACACCGGGGAGCTGTTTTTT	CASSRRTGGGYTGELFF
TRBJ2-7	TRBV5-6	TRBD2	NA	TGTGCCAGCAGACTAAGCGGGAGGGCCGACGAGCAGTACTTC	CASRLSGRADEQYF
TRBJ2-5	TRBV7-9	NA	NA	TGTGCCAGCAGCTCCGGCTTATTTCTGCGGAAAGAGACCCAGTACTTC	CASSSGLFLRKETQYF
TRBJ1-1	TRBV12-3/TRBV12-4	NA	many	TGTGCCAGCAGCACCGGGGAGGGCGGTCGAGCTTTCTTT	CASSTGEGGRAFF
TRBJ2-7	TRBV6-1	NA	NA	TGTGCCAGCATCCTACGGAGGCAGGCAGCCTACGAGCAGTACTTC	CASILRRQAAYEQYF
TRBJ2-7	TRBV6-2/TRBV6-3	TRBD2	many	TGTGCCAGCGTCGCAGGGACCCGGGCCGGACTAGTCCACGAGCAGTACTTC	CASVAGTRAGLVHEQYF
TRBJ2-2	TRBV3-1	NA	few	TGTGCCAGCAGCCAAGTTGGTGGGATGTACACCGGGGAGCTGTTTTTT	CASSQVGGMYTGELFF
TRBJ2-3	TRBV3-2	NA	many	TGTGCCAGCAGCCCTCAGGACAGGGTAGCGGGAGCAGATACGCAGTATTTT	CASSPQDRVAGADTQYF
TRBJ1-1	TRBV5-1	NA	many	TGCGCCAGCAGCCGTTCCGGGACTCAGCTTGAAGCTTTCTTT	CASSRSGTQLEAFF
TRBJ2-7	TRBV5-1	NA	many	TGCGCCAGCAGCTTGGTAGGGGACGAGCAGTACTTC	CASSLVGDEQYF
TRBJ1-4	TRBV4-3	NA	NA	TGCGCCAGCAGCCAAGCTCGAGCTGCAACTAATGAAAAACTGTTTTTT	CASSQARAATNEKLFF
TRBJ1-5	TRBV19	NA	NA	TGTGCCAGTAGTATGGTCCAGGCCGGCCTTCGGACCCAGCATTTT	CASSMVQAGLRTQHF
TRBJ2-1	TRBV29-1	TRBD2	few	TGCAGCGCGCGACTAGCGAGGGAGTTCTTC	CSARLAREFF
TRBJ2-2	TRBV15	TRBD1	few	TGTGCCACCAGCACCGGGACAGGGGCGAACACCGGGGAGCTGTTTTTT	CATSTGTGANTGELFF
TRBJ1-1	TRBV12-3/TRBV12-4	NA	NA	TGTGCCAGCAGTTTCGGCGGGGAAGCTTTCTTT	CASSFGGEAFF
TRBJ2-2	TRBV6-5	NA	once	TGTGCCAGCAGTTACTCACAGGGTGTGGCCGGGGAGCTGTTTTTT	CASSYSQGVAGELFF
TRBJ2-1	TRBV27	TRBD2	many	TGTGCCAGCACCCAACTAGCGGGAGGAAATGAGCAGTTCTTC	CASTQLAGGNEQFF
TRBJ1-1	TRBV5-1	TRBD1	few	TGTGCCAGCAGCTTGAGACAGGGGGGTGACACTGAAGCTTTCTTT	CASSLRQGGDTEAFF
TRBJ1-6	TRBV18	NA	NA	TGTGCCAGCTCAGAAGGTGAGGCCTATAATTCACCCCTCCACTTT	CASSEGEAYNSPLHF
TRBJ2-1	TRBV7-2	NA	many	TGTGCCAGCAGCTTAGCTCTGGGAAGCTCCTACAATGAGCAGTTCTTC	CASSLALGSSYNEQFF
TRBJ1-2	TRBV6-2/TRBV6-3	NA	NA	TGTGCCAGCAGCCGAGGATTTAACTATGGCTACACCTTC	CASSRGFNYGYTF
TRBJ2-1	TRBV6-5	TRBD2	NA	TGTGCCAGCAGTTTCCTTTGGACTAGCGGGAGGCCGCGCTCCTACAATGAGCAGTTCTTC	CASSFLWTSGRPRSYNEQFF
TRBJ1-5	TRBV28	TRBD1	many	TGTGCCAGCAGTATTCCACACAGGGGGCGGAACAATCAGCCCCAGCATTTT	CASSIPHRGRNNQPQHF
TRBJ2-1	TRBV2	NA	many	TGTGCCAGCAGATCCGACAGCAATGAGCAGTTCTTC	CASRSDSNEQFF
TRBJ2-2	TRBV7-2	TRBD2	many	TGTGCCAGCAGCTTAGCATTGACTAGCGGGGACACCGGGGAGCTGTTTTTT	CASSLALTSGDTGELFF
TRBJ2-7	TRBV6-1	NA	NA	TGTGCCAGCACCCTTGACATATTAGCCTACGAGCAGTACTTC	CASTLDILAYEQYF
TRBJ2-2	TRBV5-1	NA	few	TGCGCCAGCAGCTTAGCCCCGTACACCGGGGAGCTGTTTTTT	CASSLAPYTGELFF
TRBJ2-1	TRBV18	NA	many	TGTGCCAGCTCACTCCGGGCGAGCAATGAGCAGTTCTTC	CASSLRASNEQFF
TRBJ2-3	TRBV30	NA	NA	TGTGCCTGGAGTGTACGCCTAACGCCCCAGTATTTT	CAWSVRLTPQYF
TRBJ2-5	TRBV5-4	NA	few	TGTGCCAGCAGCTCGCTCGCGGGAACCGAGACCCAGTACTTC	CASSSLAGTETQYF
TRBJ2-5	TRBV20-1	TRBD2	many	TGCAGTGCCGAGCGGGGCCAAGAGACCCAGTACTTC	CSAERGQETQYF
TRBJ1-1	TRBV9	NA	few	TGTGCCAGCAGCGGTAAAGGGCGGAACACTGAAGCTTTCTTT	CASSGKGRNTEAFF
TRBJ2-7	TRBV25-1	NA	NA	TGTGCCAGCAGTGAAATGGGCAGGACCTACGAGCAGTACTTC	CASSEMGRTYEQYF
TRBJ1-1	TRBV7-2	TRBD1	many	TGTGCCAGCAGCTTTGACGCGGCAGGGGGCGTTGAAGCTTTCTTT	CASSFDAAGGVEAFF
TRBJ1-3	TRBV7-2	NA	few	TGTGCCAGCAGCACCGGGGCTGGAAACACCATATATTTT	CASSTGAGNTIYF
TRBJ2-1	TRBV7-2	TRBD1	many	TGTGCCAGCAGCTTAGCCCAGGGGGAATACAATGAGCAGTTCTTC	CASSLAQGEYNEQFF